The TCR beta chain described here comes from a study of response to subunit inactivated influenza vaccine. Study-level points and caveats: Every seasonal influenza vaccination brings in few new T cells, the authors suggested.

The CDR3 consists of 15 residues. Germline V gene data show CDR1 as SNHLY and CDR2 as FYNNEI. The germline V and J ends were trimmed by 0 bases and 1 base, with 8 bases remaining between them. This clonotype has just a few counts. Antigen: not known. From the RT-PCR reads, TCRdb called clonotypes with MiXCR, one entry per CDR3 protein. Among hundreds of thousands of distinct CDR3 sequences listed, around 15% were seen once. The genes are TRBV2 and TRBJ2-3, with D hard to call. Sequencing was performed on PBMCs from blood, taken around two weeks before vaccination. The sequence was obtained from a man aged 50 to 59 who received an inactivated influenza vaccine. The DNA of the CDR3 is TGTGCCAGCAGTGAAGCGGGCAGCCGCACAGATACGCAGTATTTT. It translates to CASSEAGSRTDTQYF.